This T cell receptor (beta chain) appears in the sequencing data of a study of Graves' ophthalmopathy and Graves' hyperthyroidism. Study-level findings and limits: As the model predicted ophthalmopathy progression, it achieved a sensitivity of 55% to 71% and a specificity of approximately 72%.

Certain patients, namely those with other autoimmune diseases, uncontrolled infections, pregnancy or lactation, were excluded. A volume of approximately 10 ml of fresh peripheral blood supplied the PBMCs. This clonotype was picked up many times. Its antigen is currently unknown. Losses at the gene ends were 1 base for V and 5 bases for J; bases not matched to a gene: 18. The germline V gene has CDR1 LGHNA and CDR2 YSLEER. The CDR3 length is 19 residues. Amplified TCR beta CDR3 regions were obtained using RNA transcripts as template. The first-round RT-PCR employed HTBI primers together with the Qiagen OneStep RT-PCR kit. A multiplex PCR was then performed as the second round. TCRdb ran MiXCR on the multiplex PCR reads and lists one entry per CDR3 protein. The sample holds 170,000 or so distinct CDR3 sequences, around 39% seen once.

The TCR sequence derives from a man between 25 and 39 years old with Graves' ophthalmopathy. The chain couples TRBV4-3 to TRBJ2-5, with 8 bases aligning to TRBD1. Sequencing input: peripheral blood. Here the CDR3 reads CASSQAPLIGQGMTETQYF. Here the CDR3 DNA reads TGCGCCAGCAGCCAAGCGCCATTAATTGGACAGGGCATGACGGAGACCCAGTACTTC.